This TCR beta chain was recovered during a study of CD8 T cells in Susac syndrome. An input of roughly 0.45 to 1 ug of RNA was subjected to reverse transcription using random hexamers. With immunoSEQ multiplex PCR, TCR beta CDR3 was amplified across 54 Vbeta and 13 Jbeta. TCRdb reprocessed the immunoSEQ multiplex PCR reads with MiXCR, giving one entry per CDR3 protein. This table has some 100,000 distinct CDR3 sequences, about nine tenths appearing once. Germline V lookup: CDR1 SGHRS, CDR2 YFSETQ. V lost 4 bases and J lost 4, with 14 bases in between. The CDR3 is 14 amino acids. This receptor was obtained from a human donor in good health. V gene TRBV5-1 combines with J gene TRBJ1-1; unclear D gene. The sample consisted of CD4+ T cells from PBMCs. The CDR3 spells CASSPELVVTEAFF. CDR3 bases: TGCGCCAGCAGCCCCGAGTTGGTGGTCACTGAAGCTTTCTTT.